This T cell receptor beta chain emerged from a study of shared clonotypes between healthy human individuals. Study context: Donors consisted of a couple of women and a few men between 18 and 49.

The CDR3 contains 15 residues. Germline CDR1 reads LGHNA; CDR2 reads YSLEER. Trimming removed 0 bases from V and 7 bases from J, with 13 bases in between. General study results and limits: Donors were few, which limited the genetic and exposure-history diversity represented. Researchers sampled only blood; tissue repertoires likely differ.

This clone occurred a few times. Its antigen remains unknown. Every subset had its genomic DNA shared out evenly among several immunoSEQ plates. The data were produced by immunoSEQ multiplex PCR, yet TCRdb's version contains in-frame clones alone and is incomplete. The sample consists of about half a million clones, less than 80% of them appearing once. The TCR comes from a woman between 35 and 50 years old in good health. Some clones in this sample may be carry-over from other donors' samples. The sequencing input was PBMCs. The rearrangement joins TRBV4-3 to TRBJ1-5; maybe TRBD1 (5 bases). CDR3: CASSQDGQGGQPQHF. In DNA form, the CDR3 reads TGCGCCAGCAGCCAAGATGGGCAGGGTGGCCAGCCCCAGCATTTT.